Described below is a single TCR beta chain sequence and its context. The specificity of this receptor is unknown. Base qualities are not at hand, and no much larger clone is one base apart. The sample belongs to a study of blood T cell repertoires in COVID-19 (dated by TCRdb to between 2020 and 2021). Concerning the study at large: Samples covering the acute and convalescent phases of COVID-19 were provided by collaborators in the United States, Italy and Spain. The prospective study material was composed of cDNA or gDNA derived from T cells, B-cell-depleted T cells, or PBMCs. The dataset comprised deeply sampled blood TCRbeta repertoires from subjects exposed to, actively infected with, or recovered from COVID-19. The repertoires were released in a freely available public database meant as a resource for research on the immune response to SARS-CoV-2. The samples were drawn from two sources: the first 160 participants of the ongoing ImmuneRACE study, and over 1,000 subjects contributed by 6 global collaborators. The sample metadata nearly always contained a de-identified subject ID, COVID-19 status, age in years and sex. Where available, HLA class I and class II types were taken from metadata supplied by the sample provider and were not determined by assay-based typing. The paper's findings and limits, for the study overall: The amount of clinical and demographic metadata varied by source and participant and was provided uncurated.

Each collaborating institution followed its own protocols to collect whole blood in K2EDTA tubes. For TCRbeta analysis, collaborators shipped samples in one of three forms: frozen whole blood, isolated PBMCs, or DNA extracted from either of those sample types. The CDR1 and CDR2 encoded by the germline V gene are MNHEY and SVGAGI. The CDR3 has 14 amino acids, counting the end cysteine and phenylalanine. The sequence is cut down to CDR3 DNA, 42 bases in frame from base 1. Trimming takes 10 bases from V and 8 bases from J, and the germline ends sit 18 bases apart. TCRbeta CDR3 regions were amplified from genomic DNA by means of the immunoSEQ Assay, a bias-controlled multiplex PCR. In the paper's pipeline: Nucleated cell counts per sample were estimated from amplification of reference gene primers within the assay. To quantify the absolute abundance of each unique TCRbeta CDR3 rearrangement, sequence reads were collapsed and filtered. For each sample, productive Simpson clonality was calculated by taking the square root of Simpson's diversity index across productive rearrangements. TCRdb limited this immuneACCESS table to in-frame rearrangements with V and J called. A share of clones is missing; checked studies link under half to unresolved V genes, and the rest is unexplained. V and J calls and clone size come straight from that table; D and trimming were deduced from the DNA. The sample contains 75,000 or so clones, around 90% of them found a single time. The ten largest clones add up to roughly 29% of the sample.

Sequencing was carried out using peripheral blood. This TCR derives from a man over 45 with acute or convalescent COVID-19. The chain is encoded by TRBV6-5 joined to TRBJ1-6; tentative D gene TRBD1, with 6 bases matching. The sequenced DNA: TGTGCCACTTCATTGGAACAGGGTGATTCACCCCTCCACTTT. It codes for CATSLEQGDSPLHF.